A single sample gave rise to the 32 T cell receptor beta chains below, sequenced in a study of blood T cell repertoires in COVID-19. Only in-frame clones appear in the TCRdb table, and some are missing; sequencing was by immunoSEQ multiplex PCR. The sample yields 170,000 or so clones, 85% to 90% seen once. Sequencing used peripheral blood. The receptor source for this set is a man aged 35 to 55 with active or convalescent COVID-19.

The chain carries TRBV28 and TRBJ1-5; 11 bases line up with TRBD1. The CDR3 consists of 15 residues. Germline V gene sequence: CDR1 MDHEN, CDR2 SYDVKM. Trimming at V came to 6 bases and at J to 6 bases, leaving 7 bases not matched to a gene. The CDR3 region has the DNA TGTGCCAGCAGCCCAGGACAGGGGGCCAGTCAGCCCCAGCATTTT. Protein: CASSPGQGASQPQHF.

This clone was seen more than once but under ten times. J is TRBJ2-5 and V is TRBV11-3, with 11 nucleotides matching TRBD2. CDR1 and CDR2 (germline): SGHNT, YENEEA. The V and J ends lost 2 bases and 4 bases, in that order; junction bases with no gene match: 0. This CDR3 spans 14 amino acids. The CDR3 spells CASSLTSGGETQYF. The CDR3 DNA reads TGTGCCAGCAGCTTAACTAGCGGGGGAGAGACCCAGTACTTC.

The rearrangement uses TRBV6-1 and TRBJ2-2, with D possibly TRBD1 on 5 matching bases. V lost 1 base and J 1 base, leaving 7 bases between the germline ends. Germline V gene data show CDR1 as MNHNS and CDR2 as SASEGT. The CDR3 sequence is 15 residues long. The CDR3: CASSEGQRNTGELFF. The CDR3 DNA sequence: TGTGCCAGCAGTGAAGGACAGAGGAACACCGGGGAGCTGTTTTTT.

The chain links TRBV5-1 to TRBJ1-2; no clear D gene. This CDR3 has 13 amino acids. Germline V lookup: CDR1 SGHRS, CDR2 YFSETQ. V lost 0 bases and J lost 7, with 10 bases in between. In DNA, the CDR3 is TGCGCCAGCAGCTTGGCTCGGGAGTCTGGCTACACCTTC. Protein product: CASSLARESGYTF.

CDR3 region: CASSEVGTGFYEQYF. Written as DNA, the CDR3 is TGTGCCAGCAGTGAAGTAGGGACAGGGTTCTACGAGCAGTACTTC. The chain is built from TRBV6-1 and TRBJ2-7, with 9 bases identical to TRBD1. V lost 1 base, J lost 3 bases, and 4 bases stayed unmatched. The CDR3 loop spans 15 amino acids. The germline V gene encodes CDR1 MNHNS and CDR2 SASEGT.

The chain carries TRBV12-3 or TRBV12-4 and TRBJ2-1, with D possibly TRBD1 on 5 matching bases. The CDR3 is 13 residues long. Trimming took 1 base from V and 7 from J, leaving 8 bases between them. CDR3 loop: CASSLGQSNEQFF. CDR3 in DNA: TGTGCCAGCAGTTTAGGACAGTCAAATGAGCAGTTCTTC.

This chain connects TRBV12-5 to TRBJ1-3, with 10 positions matching TRBD1. Unmatched junction bases numbered 6, after V lost 6 bases and J lost 4 bases. This CDR3 is built from 15 residues. Germline V gene lookup returns CDR1 LGHNT and CDR2 FRNRAP. The CDR3 sequence: CASGQGQGHGNTIYF. CDR3 sequence (DNA): TGTGCTAGTGGCCAGGGACAGGGGCACGGAAACACCATATATTTT.

The J gene is TRBJ1-4, the V gene TRBV7-6; possible D gene TRBD1, 6 bases. From germline, CDR1 is SGHVS and CDR2 FNYEAQ. This CDR3 region has 15 residues. The V and J ends lost 2 bases and 8 bases respectively, with 15 bases between them. The CDR3 reads CASSLSAGVGEKLFF. CDR3 sequence (DNA): TGTGCCAGCAGCTTATCCGCAGGGGTCGGGGAAAAACTGTTTTTT.

V and J are TRBV3-1 (or the pseudogene TRBV3-2) and TRBJ1-2; TRBD1 aligns across 8 bases. Germline CDR1 reads LGHDT; CDR2 reads YNNKEL (reference sequence). V shed 2 bases and J 2 bases; nucleotides not matched to a gene: 4. The CDR3 sequence is 15 residues long. CDR3 loop: CASSQFRTGNYGYTF. In DNA, the CDR3 is TGTGCCAGCAGCCAATTCAGGACAGGGAACTATGGCTACACCTTC.

The rearrangement uses TRBV5-6 and TRBJ1-4, with TRBD1 identical over 11 bases. Unmatched junction bases numbered 3, after V lost 2 bases and J lost 9 bases. Germline CDR1 reads SGHDT; CDR2 reads YYEEEE. CDR3 length: 14 amino acids. CDR3 amino acids: CASSFGTGGKKLFF. The CDR3 nucleotides are TGTGCCAGCAGCTTTGGGACAGGGGGGAAAAAACTGTTTTTT.

This rearrangement joins TRBV4-2 to TRBJ1-5; 9 positions agree with TRBD1. This CDR3 contains 16 residues. Per germline, CDR1 LGHNA and CDR2 YNFKEQ. V lost 3 bases and J lost 6; bases outside the gene matches: 9. CDR3 bases: TGTGCCAGCAGCCACTCTAATACAGGGGGCGGTCAGCCCCAGCATTTT. Encoded protein: CASSHSNTGGGQPQHF.

J is TRBJ2-1 and V is TRBV20-1; no firm D call. CDR1 and CDR2 (germline): DFQATT, SNEGSKA (reference sequence). This CDR3 is 11 amino acids long. With 5 bases removed from V and 7 bases from J, the gap between germline ends came to 9 bases. CDR3 sequence: CSAGLPNEQFF. The CDR3 nucleotides read TGCAGTGCTGGCCTCCCGAATGAGCAGTTCTTC.

The chain couples TRBV30 to TRBJ1-3, with D unclear. V gave up 0 bases and J gave up 1 base, with 10 bases separating them. This CDR3 spans 15 amino acids. The V gene's germline CDR1 is GTSNPN and CDR2 SVGIG (reference sequence). The CDR3, as DNA: TGTGCCTGGAGTGTGGGCAGTAGATCTGGAAACACCATATATTTT. Its protein is CAWSVGSRSGNTIYF.

CDR3 residues: CASSQEVTGVFEKLFF. In DNA form, the CDR3 reads TGTGCCAGCAGCCAAGAGGTGACAGGGGTGTTCGAAAAACTGTTTTTT. V and J are TRBV14 and TRBJ1-4; TRBD1 aligns across 8 bases. In germline, CDR1 is SGHDN, CDR2 FVKESK. Trimming removed 0 bases from V and 8 bases from J; junction bases left unmatched: 8. CDR3 length: 16 residues.

This chain connects TRBV7-9 to TRBJ2-1, with 9 bases aligning to TRBD1. CDR1 is SEHNR, CDR2 FQNEAQ, per germline (reference sequence). After removal of 1 base from V and 2 bases from J, the junction contained 9 bases not matched to a gene. There are 18 residues in the CDR3. The CDR3 DNA is TGTGCCAGCAGCTTAGAGGGAACGGGACAGGGAGCCTACAATGAGCAGTTCTTC. Its protein is CASSLEGTGQGAYNEQFF.

The V call is TRBV7-9, the J call TRBJ2-2; D is possibly TRBD1 (6 bases). Germline CDR1 reads SEHNR; CDR2 reads FQNEAQ (reference sequence). Trimming pared 6 bases from V and 4 bases from J, leaving 9 bases between. The CDR3 runs 13 residues. The CDR3 region has the DNA TGTGCCAGCAGACAGGGAAGCACCGGGGAGCTGTTTTTT. Translated: CASRQGSTGELFF.

The rearrangement joins TRBV27 to TRBJ1-5; D gene unclear. The CDR3 has 14 amino acids. Trimming removed 0 bases from V and 7 bases from J, with 10 bases in between. Germline V gene sequence: CDR1 MNHEY, CDR2 SMNVEV (reference sequence). This CDR3 is CASSLSSEVQPQHF. CDR3 nucleotides: TGTGCCAGCAGTTTATCTTCGGAGGTCCAGCCCCAGCATTTT.

The rearrangement uses TRBV30 and TRBJ1-2, with D possibly being TRBD1 (5 bases). CDR1 is GTSNPN and CDR2 is SVGIG in the germline V gene (reference sequence). The CDR3 is 17 amino acids. Deletions cut 2 bases from V and 1 base from J, with 20 bases between. The DNA of the CDR3 is TGTGCCTGGAGTTCCGGGACCCGCGGGGACCTTAACTATGGCTACACCTTC. It specifies CAWSSGTRGDLNYGYTF.

This clone is a singleton in its sample. The chain couples TRBV7-2 to TRBJ2-3; a possible D gene is TRBD2 (6 bases). Trimming took 5 bases from V and 6 from J, leaving 18 bases between them. Germline V gives CDR1 SGHTA, CDR2 FQGNSA. CDR3 size: 15 residues. DNA for the CDR3: TGTGCCAGCAGCCCGAATGGTGGGGCGGGGGATACGCAGTATTTT. This encodes CASSPNGGAGDTQYF.

This clone was observed once. The chain recombines TRBV3-1 (or the pseudogene TRBV3-2) with TRBJ1-2; weak D call: TRBD1 (5 bases). Germline assignment: CDR1 LGHDT and CDR2 YNNKEL (reference sequence). The V end was cut by 6 bases, the J end by 6 bases, with 14 bases between. The length of the CDR3 is 13 residues. The CDR3 region has the DNA TGTGCCAGCAGAGCCCAGGGATCAGATGGCTACACCTTC. Encoded protein: CASRAQGSDGYTF.

The V call is TRBV29-1, the J call TRBJ1-6, with TRBD1 identical over 9 bases. CDR3 length equals 14 residues. Germline-derived CDR1 and CDR2 are SQVTM and ANQGSEA. The J segment lost 9 bases and the V segment lost 4 bases, leaving 7 bases of the junction unmatched. The CDR3 region is CSVARTGESSPLHF. The CDR3 DNA follows: TGCAGCGTTGCCCGGACAGGGGAAAGTTCACCCCTCCACTTT.

The genes are TRBV14 and TRBJ1-2; D is uncertain. Germline V gene data show CDR1 as SGHDN and CDR2 as FVKESK. The ends were cut back, 3 bases at V and 1 base at J, with 6 bases in the middle. CDR3 length equals 13 residues. The CDR3 loop is CASSHDINYGYTF. CDR3 DNA sequence: TGTGCCAGCAGCCATGACATTAACTATGGCTACACCTTC.

The chain joins TRBV11-2 to TRBJ2-7; 9 nucleotides match TRBD2. The J segment lost 2 bases and the V segment lost 5 bases, leaving 7 bases of the junction unmatched. Looked up from germline, CDR1 is SGHAT and CDR2 is FQNNGV. The CDR3 runs to 15 residues. CDR3 region: CASSRGGGGAYEQYF. For the CDR3, the DNA is TGTGCCAGCAGCCGAGGGGGCGGGGGGGCCTACGAGCAGTACTTC.

The rearrangement links TRBV25-1 to TRBJ1-1; D call uncertain. Trimming stripped 4 bases from V and 8 bases from J, with 11 bases between. The germline gives CDR1 MGHDK, CDR2 SYGVNS. This CDR3 comprises 12 residues. The CDR3 is CASSAPTREAFF. The CDR3 nucleotides read TGTGCCAGCAGTGCCCCTACGAGAGAAGCTTTCTTT.

This clone was recorded at least ten times. The genes are TRBV6-2 or TRBV6-3 and TRBJ1-4; D remains ambiguous. The CDR3 totals 18 residues. Looked up from germline, CDR1 is MNHEY and CDR2 is SVGEGT. Trimming stripped 2 bases from V and 7 bases from J, with 23 bases between. CDR3 sequence: CASSYTTVGIVSPEKLFF. The CDR3 DNA is TGTGCCAGCAGTTACACCACGGTCGGGATCGTAAGCCCTGAAAAACTGTTTTTT.

The chain recombines TRBV4-3 with TRBJ2-3; D is ambiguous. The germline V gene encodes CDR1 LGHNA and CDR2 YSLEER. There are 19 residues in the CDR3. V was clipped by 1 base and J by 4 bases, with 24 bases between them. CDR3 sequence: CASSQGIGEGTYYPDTQYF. CDR3 sequence (DNA): TGCGCCAGCAGCCAAGGGATAGGAGAAGGCACCTACTACCCAGATACGCAGTATTTT.

This chain uses TRBV28 with TRBJ1-1, with D tentatively TRBD1 (5 bases). This CDR3 has 14 amino acids. Germline CDR1 reads MDHEN; CDR2 reads SYDVKM. V shed 3 bases and J shed 3 bases, with 11 bases lying between them. CDR3 residues: CASSLRGPYTEAFF. The CDR3 DNA reads as TGTGCCAGCAGTTTGCGGGGACCCTACACTGAAGCTTTCTTT.

This chain connects TRBV4-2 to TRBJ1-3; 10 bases are shared with TRBD1. Germline CDR1 is LGHNA and CDR2 is YNFKEQ. J was trimmed by 1 base and V by 4 bases; bases with no gene match: 7. The CDR3 covers 17 residues. The CDR3 region is CASSLGTGVGSGNTIYF. The CDR3 DNA reads TGTGCCAGCAGCCTAGGGACAGGGGTAGGTTCTGGAAACACCATATATTTT.

The V call is TRBV19, the J call TRBJ1-5, with 9 bases that match TRBD1. This CDR3 comprises 15 residues. Germline-derived CDR1 and CDR2 are LNHDA and SQIVND (reference sequence). Trimming removed 5 bases from V and 6 bases from J; junction bases left unmatched: 8. This chain's CDR3 is CASSLGQGGTQPQHF. For the CDR3, the DNA is TGTGCCAGTAGTCTGGGACAGGGCGGCACTCAGCCCCAGCATTTT.

As DNA, the CDR3 is TGCGCCAGCAGCTTGGGGACAGCTCAAGAGACCCAGTACTTC. Protein: CASSLGTAQETQYF. J is TRBJ2-5 and V is TRBV5-1; D is possibly TRBD1 (6 bases). The CDR3 is 14 amino acids. CDR1 SGHRS and CDR2 YFSETQ come from the germline V gene. The ends were cut back, 0 bases at V and 2 bases at J, with 8 bases in the middle. Full variable domain (outside the CDR3, taken from reference TRBV5-1 and TRBJ2-5): KAGVTQTPRYLIKTRGQQVTLSCSPISGHRSVSWYQQTPGQGLQFLFEYFSETQRNKGNFPGRFSGRQFSNSRSEMNVSTLELGDSALYLCASSLGTAQETQYFGPGTRLLVL.

The rearrangement joins TRBV20-1 to TRBJ2-4; TRBD2 matches 7 bases. The V gene's germline CDR1 is DFQATT and CDR2 SNEGSKA (reference sequence). The junction had 8 bases not matched to a gene; V was cut back by 3 bases and J by 0 bases. The CDR3 totals 16 residues. CDR3 region: CSASNVERGAKNIQYF. CDR3 nucleotide sequence: TGCAGTGCTAGTAATGTGGAGCGGGGAGCCAAAAACATTCAGTACTTC.

The rearrangement links TRBV7-3 to TRBJ2-3, with a tentative D call TRBD2 (6 bases). The CDR3 consists of 15 residues. Looked up from germline, CDR1 is SGHTA and CDR2 is FQGTGA. The germline V and J ends were trimmed by 5 bases and 2 bases, with 14 bases remaining between them. The CDR3 loop is CASSAARGATDTQYF. The CDR3 DNA is TGTGCCAGCAGCGCTGCCCGCGGGGCCACAGATACGCAGTATTTT.